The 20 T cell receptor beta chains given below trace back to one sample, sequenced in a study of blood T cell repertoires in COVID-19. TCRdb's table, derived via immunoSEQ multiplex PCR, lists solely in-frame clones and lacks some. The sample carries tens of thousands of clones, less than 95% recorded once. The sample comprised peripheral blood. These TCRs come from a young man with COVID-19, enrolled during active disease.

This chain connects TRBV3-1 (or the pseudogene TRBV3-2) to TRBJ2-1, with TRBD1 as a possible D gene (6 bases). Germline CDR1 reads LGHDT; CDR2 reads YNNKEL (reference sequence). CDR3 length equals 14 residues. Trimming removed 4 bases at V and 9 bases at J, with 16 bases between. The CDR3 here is CASSPNLGGAEQFF. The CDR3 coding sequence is TGTGCCAGCAGCCCTAATTTAGGGGGAGCTGAGCAGTTCTTC.

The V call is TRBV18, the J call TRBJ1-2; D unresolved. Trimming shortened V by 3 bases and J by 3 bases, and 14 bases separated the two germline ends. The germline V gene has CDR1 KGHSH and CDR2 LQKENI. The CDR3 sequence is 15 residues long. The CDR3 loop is CASSPGRIGDYGYTF. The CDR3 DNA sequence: TGTGCCAGCTCACCGGGGAGGATTGGGGACTATGGCTACACCTTC.

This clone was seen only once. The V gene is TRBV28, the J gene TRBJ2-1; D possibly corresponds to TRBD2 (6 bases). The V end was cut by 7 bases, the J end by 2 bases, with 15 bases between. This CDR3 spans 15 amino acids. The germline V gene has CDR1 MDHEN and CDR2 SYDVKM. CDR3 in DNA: TGTGCCAGCACCGCCGGGAGAGTCACCTACAATGAGCAGTTCTTC. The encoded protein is CASTAGRVTYNEQFF.

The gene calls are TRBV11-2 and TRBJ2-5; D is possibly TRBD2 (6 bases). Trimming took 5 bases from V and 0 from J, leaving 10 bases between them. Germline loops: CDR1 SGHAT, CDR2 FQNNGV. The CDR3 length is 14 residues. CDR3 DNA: TGTGCCAGCAGCCTGGGGGGTAACCAAGAGACCCAGTACTTC. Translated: CASSLGGNQETQYF. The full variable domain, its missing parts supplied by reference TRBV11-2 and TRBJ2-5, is EAGVAQSPRYKIIEKRQSVAFWCNPISGHATLYWYQQILGQGPKLLIQFQNNGVVDDSQLPKDRFSAERLKGVDSTLKIQPAKLEDSAVYLCASSLGGNQETQYFGPGTRLLVL.

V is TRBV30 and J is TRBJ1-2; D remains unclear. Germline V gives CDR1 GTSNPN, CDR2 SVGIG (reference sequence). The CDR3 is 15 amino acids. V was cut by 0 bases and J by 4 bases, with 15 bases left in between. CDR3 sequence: CAWSVQGRATYGYTF. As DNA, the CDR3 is TGTGCCTGGAGTGTACAAGGCAGAGCGACCTATGGCTACACCTTC.

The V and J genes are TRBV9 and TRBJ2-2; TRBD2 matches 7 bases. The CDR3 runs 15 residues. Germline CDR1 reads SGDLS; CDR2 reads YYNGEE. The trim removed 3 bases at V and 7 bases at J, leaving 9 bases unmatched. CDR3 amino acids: CASSAAGRTIGELFF. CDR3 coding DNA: TGTGCCAGCAGCGCAGCGGGACGGACCATCGGGGAGCTGTTTTTT.

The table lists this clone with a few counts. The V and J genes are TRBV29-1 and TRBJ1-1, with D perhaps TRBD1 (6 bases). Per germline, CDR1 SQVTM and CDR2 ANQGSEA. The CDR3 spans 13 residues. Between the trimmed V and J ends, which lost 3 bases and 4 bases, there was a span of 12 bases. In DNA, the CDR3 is TGCAGCGTTGAGTGGCAGGGGCCCACTGAAGCTTTCTTT. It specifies CSVEWQGPTEAFF.

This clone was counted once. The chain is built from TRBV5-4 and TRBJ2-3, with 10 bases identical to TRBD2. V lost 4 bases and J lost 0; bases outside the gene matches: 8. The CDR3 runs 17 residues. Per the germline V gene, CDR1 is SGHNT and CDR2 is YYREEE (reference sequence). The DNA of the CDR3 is TGTGCCAGCAGCCCCAGCGGGGGGGGACCTAGCACAGATACGCAGTATTTT. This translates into CASSPSGGGPSTDTQYF.

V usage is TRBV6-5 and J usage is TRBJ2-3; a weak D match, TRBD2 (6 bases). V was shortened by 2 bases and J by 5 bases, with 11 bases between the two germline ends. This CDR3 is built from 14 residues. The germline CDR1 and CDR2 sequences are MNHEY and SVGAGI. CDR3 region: CASSYRREQDTQYF. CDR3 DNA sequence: TGTGCCAGCAGTTACCGCCGGGAGCAAGATACGCAGTATTTT.

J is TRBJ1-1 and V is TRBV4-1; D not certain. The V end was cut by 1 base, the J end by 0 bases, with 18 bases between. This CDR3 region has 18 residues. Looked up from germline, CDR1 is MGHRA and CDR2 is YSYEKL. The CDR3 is CASSQGALGRQMNTEAFF. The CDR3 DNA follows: TGCGCCAGCAGCCAAGGGGCTCTCGGGAGGCAGATGAACACTGAAGCTTTCTTT.

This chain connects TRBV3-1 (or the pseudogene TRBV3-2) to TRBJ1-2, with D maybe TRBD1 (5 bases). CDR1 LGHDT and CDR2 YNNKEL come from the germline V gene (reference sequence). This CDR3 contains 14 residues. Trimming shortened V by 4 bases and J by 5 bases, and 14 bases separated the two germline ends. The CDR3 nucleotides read TGTGCCAGCAGCCGGCTTCCGGGGGGTTATGGCTACACCTTC. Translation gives CASSRLPGGYGYTF.

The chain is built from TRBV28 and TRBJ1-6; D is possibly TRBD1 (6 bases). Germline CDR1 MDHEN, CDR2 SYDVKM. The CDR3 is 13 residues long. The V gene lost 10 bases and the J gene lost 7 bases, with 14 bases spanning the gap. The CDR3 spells CATSQGSNSPLHF. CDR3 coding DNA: TGTGCCACTTCTCAGGGGTCGAATTCACCCCTCCACTTT.

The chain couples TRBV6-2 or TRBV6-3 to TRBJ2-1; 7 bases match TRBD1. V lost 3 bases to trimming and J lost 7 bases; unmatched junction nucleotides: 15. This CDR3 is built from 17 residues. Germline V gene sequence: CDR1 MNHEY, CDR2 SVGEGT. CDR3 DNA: TGTGCCAGCAGTTATCTTCTGACAGGGAAGACGTGGAATGAGCAGTTCTTC. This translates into CASSYLLTGKTWNEQFF.

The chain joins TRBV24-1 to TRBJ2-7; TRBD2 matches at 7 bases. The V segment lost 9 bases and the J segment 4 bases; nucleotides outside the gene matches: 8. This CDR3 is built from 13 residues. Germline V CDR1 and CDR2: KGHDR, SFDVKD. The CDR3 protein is CATGGDVPYEQYF. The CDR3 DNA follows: TGTGCCACCGGGGGGGACGTCCCTTACGAGCAGTACTTC.

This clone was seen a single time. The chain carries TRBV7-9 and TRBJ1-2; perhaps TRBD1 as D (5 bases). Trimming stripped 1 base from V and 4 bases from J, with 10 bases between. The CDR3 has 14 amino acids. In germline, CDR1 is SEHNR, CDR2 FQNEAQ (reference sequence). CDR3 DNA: TGTGCCAGCAGCTTAGGCCGGGGGATCTATGGCTACACCTTC. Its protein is CASSLGRGIYGYTF.

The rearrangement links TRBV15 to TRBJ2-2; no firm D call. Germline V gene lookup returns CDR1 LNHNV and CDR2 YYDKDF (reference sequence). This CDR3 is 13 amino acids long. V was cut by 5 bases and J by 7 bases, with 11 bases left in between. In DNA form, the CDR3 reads TGTGCCACCAGCTTGTCCTACCTCGGGGAGCTGTTTTTT. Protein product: CATSLSYLGELFF.

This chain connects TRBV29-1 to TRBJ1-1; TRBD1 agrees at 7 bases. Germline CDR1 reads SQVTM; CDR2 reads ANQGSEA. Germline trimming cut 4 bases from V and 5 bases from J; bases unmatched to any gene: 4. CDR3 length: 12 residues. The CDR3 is CSVGQGWTEAFF. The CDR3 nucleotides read TGCAGCGTTGGACAGGGCTGGACTGAAGCTTTCTTT.

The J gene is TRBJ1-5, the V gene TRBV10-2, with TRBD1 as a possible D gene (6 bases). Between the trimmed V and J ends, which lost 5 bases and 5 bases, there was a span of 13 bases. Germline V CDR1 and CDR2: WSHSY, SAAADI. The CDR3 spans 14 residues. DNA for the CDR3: TGCGCCAGCAGTAGTCAGGGGTTGGATCAGCCCCAGCATTTT. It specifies CASSSQGLDQPQHF.

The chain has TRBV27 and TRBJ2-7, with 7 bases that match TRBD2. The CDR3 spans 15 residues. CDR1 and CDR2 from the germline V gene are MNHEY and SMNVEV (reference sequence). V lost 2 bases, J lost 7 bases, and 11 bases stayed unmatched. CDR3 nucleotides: TGTGCCAGCAGTTTAACCCCTTGGGGGGAGGGTGAGCAGTACTTC. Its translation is CASSLTPWGEGEQYF.

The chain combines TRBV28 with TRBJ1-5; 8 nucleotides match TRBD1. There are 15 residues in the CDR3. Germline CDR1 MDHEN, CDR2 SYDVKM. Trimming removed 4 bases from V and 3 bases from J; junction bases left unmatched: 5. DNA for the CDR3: TGTGCCAGCAGTTCTTGGGGACAGGCCAATCAGCCCCAGCATTTT. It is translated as CASSSWGQANQPQHF.